Listed here is a single T cell receptor (beta chain). What it binds is unknown. V gave up 10 bases and J gave up 4 bases; unmatched junction bases: 11. The CDR3 covers 14 residues. In germline, CDR1 is MNHGY, CDR2 SAAAGT. This sample was included in a study of T cells in localized non-small cell lung cancer. Findings and caveats of the study: Increased T cell density in blood showed an association with longer overall survival. Adjacent lung held a median roughly 60 of the top 100 tumor clones. Without multi-region sequencing, intratumor heterogeneity could not be excluded.

Profiled with immunoSEQ multiplex PCR; TCRdb holds only in-frame clones, not every one. The sample lists a few thousand clones, about 25% occurring once. The receptor comes from a man between 40 and 70 years old with stage III lung adenocarcinoma. The chain has TRBV6-8 and TRBJ1-2, with 8 bases aligning to TRBD1. The material was lung tumor tissue, obtained before any cancer treatment. The CDR3 region is CAIRGSDRAYGYTF. Here the CDR3 DNA reads TGTGCCATCAGGGGATCGGACAGGGCCTATGGCTACACCTTC.